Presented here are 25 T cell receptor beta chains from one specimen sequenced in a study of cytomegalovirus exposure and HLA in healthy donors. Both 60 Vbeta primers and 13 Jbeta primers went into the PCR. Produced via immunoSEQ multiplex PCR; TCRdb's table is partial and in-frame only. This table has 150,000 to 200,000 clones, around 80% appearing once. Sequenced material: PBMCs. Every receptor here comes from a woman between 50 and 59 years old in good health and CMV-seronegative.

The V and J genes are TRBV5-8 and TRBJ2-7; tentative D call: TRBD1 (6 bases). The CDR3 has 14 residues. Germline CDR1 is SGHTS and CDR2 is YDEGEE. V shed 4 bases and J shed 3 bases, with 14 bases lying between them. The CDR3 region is CASSIRGRLYEQYF. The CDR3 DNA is TGTGCCAGCAGCATCAGGGGTCGGCTCTACGAGCAGTACTTC.

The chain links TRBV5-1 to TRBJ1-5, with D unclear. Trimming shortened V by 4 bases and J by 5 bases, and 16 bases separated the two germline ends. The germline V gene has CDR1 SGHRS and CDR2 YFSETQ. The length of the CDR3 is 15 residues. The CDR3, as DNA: TGCGCCAGCAGCGTGGGAGTTTTGGGCCATCAGCCCCAGCATTTT. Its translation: CASSVGVLGHQPQHF.

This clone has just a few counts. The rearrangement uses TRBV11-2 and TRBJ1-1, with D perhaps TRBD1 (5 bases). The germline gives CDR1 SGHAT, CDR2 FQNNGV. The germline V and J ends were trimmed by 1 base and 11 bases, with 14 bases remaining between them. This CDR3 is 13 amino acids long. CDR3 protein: CASSLGVQGSAFF. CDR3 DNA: TGTGCCAGCAGCTTAGGGGTCCAGGGTTCTGCTTTCTTT.

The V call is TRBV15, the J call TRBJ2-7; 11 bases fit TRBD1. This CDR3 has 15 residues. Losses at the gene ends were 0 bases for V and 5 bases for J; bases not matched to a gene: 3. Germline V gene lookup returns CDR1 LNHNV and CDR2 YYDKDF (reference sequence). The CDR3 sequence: CATSRERTGGHEQYF. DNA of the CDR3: TGTGCCACCAGCAGAGAGAGGACAGGGGGCCACGAGCAGTACTTC.

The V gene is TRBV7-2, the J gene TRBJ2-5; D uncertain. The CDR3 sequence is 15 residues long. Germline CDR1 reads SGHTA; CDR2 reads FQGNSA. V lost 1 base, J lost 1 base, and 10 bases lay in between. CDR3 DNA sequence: TGTGCCAGCAGCTTAGAGTTCAGAAGCCAAGAGACCCAGTACTTC. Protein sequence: CASSLEFRSQETQYF.

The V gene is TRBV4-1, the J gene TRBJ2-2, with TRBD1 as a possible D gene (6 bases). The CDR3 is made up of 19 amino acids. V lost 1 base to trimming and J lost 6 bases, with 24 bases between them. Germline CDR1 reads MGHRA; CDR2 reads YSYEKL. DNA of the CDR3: TGCGCCAGCAGCCAAGCTGGGCCCGATTTGGGGGCGCGGGCCGGGGAGCTGTTTTTT. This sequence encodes CASSQAGPDLGARAGELFF.

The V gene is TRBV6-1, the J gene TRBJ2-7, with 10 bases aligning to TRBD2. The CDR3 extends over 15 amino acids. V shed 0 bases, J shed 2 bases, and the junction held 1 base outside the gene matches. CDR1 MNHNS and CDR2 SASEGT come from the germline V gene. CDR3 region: CASSEALAGAYEQYF. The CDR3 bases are TGTGCCAGCAGTGAAGCGCTAGCGGGAGCCTACGAGCAGTACTTC.

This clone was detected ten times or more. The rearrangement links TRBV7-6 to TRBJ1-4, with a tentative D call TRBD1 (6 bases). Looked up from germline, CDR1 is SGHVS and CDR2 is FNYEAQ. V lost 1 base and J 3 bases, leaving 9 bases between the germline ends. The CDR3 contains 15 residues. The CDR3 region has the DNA TGTGCCAGCAGCTTAGAGACAGGTGCTAATGAAAAACTGTTTTTT. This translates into CASSLETGANEKLFF.

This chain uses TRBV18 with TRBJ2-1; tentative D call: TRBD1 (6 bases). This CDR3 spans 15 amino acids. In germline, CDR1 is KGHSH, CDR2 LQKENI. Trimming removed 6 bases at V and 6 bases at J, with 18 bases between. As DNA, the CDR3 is TGTGCCAGCTCTCAGGACAGAGCGATTTTCAATGAGCAGTTCTTC. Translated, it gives CASSQDRAIFNEQFF.

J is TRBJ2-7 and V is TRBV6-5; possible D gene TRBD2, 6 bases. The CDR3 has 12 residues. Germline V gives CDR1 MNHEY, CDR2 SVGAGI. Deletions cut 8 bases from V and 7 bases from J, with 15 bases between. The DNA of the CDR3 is TGTGCCAGCCGTTCGGGAGAGAGGGAGCAGTACTTC. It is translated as CASRSGEREQYF.

This CDR3 reads CASSRERGRPNTGELFF. The CDR3 DNA reads TGTGCCAGTAGCCGGGAGCGCGGACGGCCTAACACCGGGGAGCTGTTTTTT. V usage is TRBV19 and J usage is TRBJ2-2; a possible D gene is TRBD2 (6 bases). The CDR3 is 17 amino acids. CDR1 and CDR2 (germline): LNHDA, SQIVND (reference sequence). Trimming took off 6 bases at V and 2 bases at J, with 19 bases between the two ends.

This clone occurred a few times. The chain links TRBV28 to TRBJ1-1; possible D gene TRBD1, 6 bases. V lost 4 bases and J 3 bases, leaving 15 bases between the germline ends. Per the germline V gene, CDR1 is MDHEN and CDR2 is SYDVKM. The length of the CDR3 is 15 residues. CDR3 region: CASSWTGQKHTEAFF. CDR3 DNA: TGTGCCAGCAGTTGGACGGGACAAAAGCACACTGAAGCTTTCTTT.

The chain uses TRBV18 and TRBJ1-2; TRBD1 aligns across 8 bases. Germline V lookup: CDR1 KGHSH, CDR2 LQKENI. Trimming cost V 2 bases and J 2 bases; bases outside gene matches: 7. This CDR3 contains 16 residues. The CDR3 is CASSPSRQGLNYGYTF. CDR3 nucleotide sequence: TGTGCCAGCTCACCATCGAGACAGGGGCTAAACTATGGCTACACCTTC.

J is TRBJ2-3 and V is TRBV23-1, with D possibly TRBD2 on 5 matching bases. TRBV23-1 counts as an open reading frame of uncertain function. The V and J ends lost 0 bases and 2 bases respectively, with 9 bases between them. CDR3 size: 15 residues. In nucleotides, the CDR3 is TGCGCCAGCAGTCAATCGAGGGCTACCACAGATACGCAGTATTTT. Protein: CASSQSRATTDTQYF.

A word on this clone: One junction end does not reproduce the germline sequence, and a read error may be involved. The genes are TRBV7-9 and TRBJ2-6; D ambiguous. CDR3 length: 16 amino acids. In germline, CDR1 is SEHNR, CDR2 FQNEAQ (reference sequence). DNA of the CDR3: TGTTCCAGCCCCAAAAGTTCCCGGGCTGGGGCCAACGTCCTGACTTTC. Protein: CSSPKSSRAGANVLTF.

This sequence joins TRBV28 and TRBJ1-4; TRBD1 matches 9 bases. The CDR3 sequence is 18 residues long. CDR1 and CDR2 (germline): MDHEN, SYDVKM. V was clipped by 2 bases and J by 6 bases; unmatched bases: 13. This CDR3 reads CASSLGSSLTGGYEKLFF. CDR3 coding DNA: TGTGCCAGCAGTTTAGGGAGTTCGTTGACAGGGGGTTATGAAAAACTGTTTTTT.

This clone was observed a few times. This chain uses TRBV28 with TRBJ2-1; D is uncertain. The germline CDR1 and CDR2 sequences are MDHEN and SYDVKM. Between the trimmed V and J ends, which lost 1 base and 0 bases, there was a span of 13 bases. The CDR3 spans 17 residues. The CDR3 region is CASSLFPSSSSYNEQFF. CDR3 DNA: TGTGCCAGCAGTTTATTCCCTAGTTCGAGCTCCTACAATGAGCAGTTCTTC.

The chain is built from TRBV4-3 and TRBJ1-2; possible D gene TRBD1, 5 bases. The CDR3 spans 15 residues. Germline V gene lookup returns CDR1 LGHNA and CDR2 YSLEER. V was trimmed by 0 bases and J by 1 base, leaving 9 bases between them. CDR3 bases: TGCGCCAGCAGCCAAGAGGCTCAGGGTAACTATGGCTACACCTTC. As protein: CASSQEAQGNYGYTF.

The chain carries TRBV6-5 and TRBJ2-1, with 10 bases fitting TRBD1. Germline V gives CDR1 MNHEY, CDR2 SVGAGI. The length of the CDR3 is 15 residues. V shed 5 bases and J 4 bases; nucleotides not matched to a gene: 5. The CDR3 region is CASSGDRGQYNEQFF. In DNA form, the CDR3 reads TGTGCCAGCAGTGGAGACAGGGGGCAATACAATGAGCAGTTCTTC.

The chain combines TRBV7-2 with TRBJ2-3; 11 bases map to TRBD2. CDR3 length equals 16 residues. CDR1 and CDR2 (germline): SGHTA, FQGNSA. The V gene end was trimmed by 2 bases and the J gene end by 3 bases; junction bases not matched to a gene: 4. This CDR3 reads CASSLLGLAETDTQYF. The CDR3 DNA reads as TGTGCCAGCAGCTTACTGGGACTAGCGGAAACAGATACGCAGTATTTT.

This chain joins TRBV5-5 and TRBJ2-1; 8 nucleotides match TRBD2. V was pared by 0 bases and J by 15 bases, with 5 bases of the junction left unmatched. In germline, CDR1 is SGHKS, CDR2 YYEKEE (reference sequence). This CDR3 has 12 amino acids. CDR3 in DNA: TGTGCCAGCAGCTTGGGTAGCGGGGAGGGGTTCTTC. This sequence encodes CASSLGSGEGFF. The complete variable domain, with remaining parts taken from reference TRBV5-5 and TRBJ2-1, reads DAGVTQSPTHLIKTRGQQVTLRCSPISGHKSVSWYQQVLGQGPQFIFQYYEKEERGRGNFPDRFSARQFPNYSSELNVNALLLGDSALYLCASSLGSGEGFFGPGTRLTVL.

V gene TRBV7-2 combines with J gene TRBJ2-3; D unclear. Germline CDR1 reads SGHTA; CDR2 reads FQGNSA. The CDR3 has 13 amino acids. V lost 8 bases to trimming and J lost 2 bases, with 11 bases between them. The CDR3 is CASAGSTTDTQYF. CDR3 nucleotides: TGTGCCAGCGCTGGCAGTACCACAGATACGCAGTATTTT.

This chain's CDR3 is CASSAEGLAKETQYF. CDR3 bases: TGTGCCAGCAGCGCAGAGGGACTAGCTAAGGAGACCCAGTACTTC. This chain uses TRBV9 with TRBJ2-5, with 9 bases lining up with TRBD2. The ends lost 3 bases at V and 5 bases at J; junction bases unmatched: 8. There are 15 residues in the CDR3. Germline values: CDR1 SGDLS, CDR2 YYNGEE.

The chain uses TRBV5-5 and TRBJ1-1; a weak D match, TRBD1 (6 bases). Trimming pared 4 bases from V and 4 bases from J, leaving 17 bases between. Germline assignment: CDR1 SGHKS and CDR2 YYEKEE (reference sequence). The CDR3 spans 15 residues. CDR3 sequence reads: CASSPGAAQLTEAFF. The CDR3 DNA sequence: TGTGCCAGCAGCCCAGGGGCCGCTCAACTCACTGAAGCTTTCTTT.

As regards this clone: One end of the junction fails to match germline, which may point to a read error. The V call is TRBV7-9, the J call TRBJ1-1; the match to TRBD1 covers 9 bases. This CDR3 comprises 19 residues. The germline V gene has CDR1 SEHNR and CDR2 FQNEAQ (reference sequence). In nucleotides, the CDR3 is TGTTCCAGCAGCCTCGACTTGGGACAGGGTAATGCTTGGGGCACTGAAGCTTTCTTT. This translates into CSSSLDLGQGNAWGTEAFF.